Following are 12 T cell receptor beta chains from one sample sequenced in a study of blood T cell repertoires in COVID-19. The method was immunoSEQ multiplex PCR; TCRdb's version includes in-frame clones alone and lacks a portion of them. This sample has over 200,000 clones, with more than 80% found just once. Input material: PBMCs or T cells enriched from blood (not recorded which). The receptors were sampled from a man aged 60-69 years who had recovered from COVID-19.

This rearrangement joins TRBV10-3 to TRBJ2-2; D is unclear. Trimming pared 3 bases from V and 6 bases from J, leaving 8 bases between. Germline values: CDR1 ENHRY, CDR2 SYGVKD. This CDR3 region has 13 residues. CDR3 sequence reads: CAISEAGSGELFF. CDR3 nucleotide sequence: TGTGCCATCAGTGAAGCAGGATCCGGGGAGCTGTTTTTT.

V and J are TRBV7-2 and TRBJ1-2; D is unresolved. Germline V gene sequence: CDR1 SGHTA, CDR2 FQGNSA. This CDR3 is 16 amino acids long. V lost 3 bases, J lost 2 bases, and 16 bases lay in between. CDR3 protein: CASSFHASGTNYGYTF. Written as DNA, the CDR3 is TGTGCCAGCAGCTTCCACGCCAGCGGCACAAACTATGGCTACACCTTC.

This clone has more than one count but fewer than ten. In DNA form, the CDR3 reads TGCGCCAGCAACGCGGGGGGAAACACCGGGGAGCTGTTTTTT. It is translated as CASNAGGNTGELFF. V and J are TRBV5-1 and TRBJ2-2; TRBD2 agrees at 8 bases. This CDR3 region has 14 residues. V shed 6 bases and J 2 bases; nucleotides not matched to a gene: 3. Germline loops: CDR1 SGHRS, CDR2 YFSETQ.

The rearrangement links TRBV5-1 to TRBJ1-4; D gene unclear. Germline CDR1 SGHRS, CDR2 YFSETQ. V shed 0 bases and J shed 3 bases, with 6 bases lying between them. CDR3 size: 14 residues. Here the CDR3 reads CASSLDSPNEKLFF. CDR3 coding DNA: TGCGCCAGCAGCTTGGACAGCCCTAATGAAAAACTGTTTTTT.

The chain is built from TRBV20-1 and TRBJ1-2; 9 bases align to TRBD1. Germline loops: CDR1 DFQATT, CDR2 SNEGSKA (reference sequence). V was pared by 3 bases and J by 6 bases, with 23 bases of the junction left unmatched. This CDR3 comprises 19 residues. CDR3 in amino acids: CSASKGDPGTGIWRHGYTF. The CDR3 DNA reads TGCAGTGCTAGTAAGGGGGACCCTGGGACAGGGATCTGGCGGCATGGCTACACCTTC.

This chain links TRBV6-5 with TRBJ2-3, with 8 bases that match TRBD2. Germline trimming cut 0 bases from V and 7 bases from J; bases unmatched to any gene: 6. Germline V lookup: CDR1 MNHEY, CDR2 SVGAGI. The length of the CDR3 is 15 residues. This CDR3 is CASSYSKLAAYTQYF. DNA of the CDR3: TGTGCCAGCAGTTACTCGAAACTAGCGGCGTATACGCAGTATTTT.

DNA for the CDR3: TGTGCCAGCAGCTTGGCGGGGTTAGATACGCAGTATTTT. Protein: CASSLAGLDTQYF. The chain combines TRBV7-8 with TRBJ2-3, with D perhaps matching TRBD2 (6 bases). Germline V gene data show CDR1 as SGHVS and CDR2 as FQNEAQ. This CDR3 is built from 13 residues. The V end lost 3 bases, the J end lost 5 bases, and 9 bases lay between the germline ends.

V and J are TRBV19 and TRBJ2-5; TRBD2 might be the D (5 bases). The CDR3 runs 16 residues. Germline CDR1 LNHDA, CDR2 SQIVND (reference sequence). V lost 4 bases and J 5 bases, leaving 20 bases between the germline ends. CDR3 nucleotides: TGTGCCAGTAGTAACGGAGCGGTTATGATTGGGGAGACCCAGTACTTC. This sequence encodes CASSNGAVMIGETQYF.

V and J are TRBV19 and TRBJ1-1; tentative D call: TRBD1 (5 bases). The CDR3 totals 13 residues. Germline V gene data show CDR1 as LNHDA and CDR2 as SQIVND (reference sequence). Trimming cost V 6 bases and J 1 base, with 9 bases left between them. DNA of the CDR3: TGTGCCAGTAGCCAACAGGCGAACACTGAAGCTTTCTTT. It is translated as CASSQQANTEAFF.

V is TRBV10-3 and J is TRBJ2-3, with a weak D call TRBD2 (5 bases). V dropped 0 bases and J dropped 3 bases, with 16 bases sitting between them. This CDR3 has 17 amino acids. Germline values: CDR1 ENHRY, CDR2 SYGVKD. The CDR3 coding sequence is TGTGCCATCAGTGAGTCACGGCTCCTAAGAGGGACAGATACGCAGTATTTT. Translated: CAISESRLLRGTDTQYF.

CDR3 in amino acids: CASSSIGGDPGAKNIQYF. The CDR3 DNA follows: TGTGCCAGCAGCTCTATAGGGGGGGACCCGGGAGCCAAAAACATTCAGTACTTC. The rearrangement uses TRBV7-9 and TRBJ2-4, with D possibly being TRBD2 (7 bases). Germline V gives CDR1 SEHNR, CDR2 FQNEAQ (reference sequence). The V end lost 4 bases, the J end lost 0 bases, and 19 bases lay between the germline ends. The CDR3 is 18 residues long.

This clone was recorded once. This chain joins TRBV30 and TRBJ2-2; D perhaps matches TRBD1 (5 bases). The V end lost 4 bases, the J end lost 1 base, and 16 bases lay between the germline ends. This CDR3 spans 16 amino acids. Germline V gives CDR1 GTSNPN, CDR2 SVGIG (reference sequence). DNA of the CDR3: TGTGCCTGGAATGGGCAGGGAACTATGAACACCGGGGAGCTGTTTTTT. Amino acids: CAWNGQGTMNTGELFF.